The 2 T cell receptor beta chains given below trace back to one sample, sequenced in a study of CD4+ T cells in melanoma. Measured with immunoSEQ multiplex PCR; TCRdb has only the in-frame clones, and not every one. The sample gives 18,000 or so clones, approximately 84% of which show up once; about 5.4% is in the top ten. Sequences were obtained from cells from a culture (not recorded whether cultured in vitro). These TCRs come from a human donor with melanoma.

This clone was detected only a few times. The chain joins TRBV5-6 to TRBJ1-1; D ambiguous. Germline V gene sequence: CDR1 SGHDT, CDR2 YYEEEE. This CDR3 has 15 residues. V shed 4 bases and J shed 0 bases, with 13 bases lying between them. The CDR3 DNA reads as TGTGCCAGCAGCCCAGGCAGTCTGATGAACACTGAAGCTTTCTTT. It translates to CASSPGSLMNTEAFF.

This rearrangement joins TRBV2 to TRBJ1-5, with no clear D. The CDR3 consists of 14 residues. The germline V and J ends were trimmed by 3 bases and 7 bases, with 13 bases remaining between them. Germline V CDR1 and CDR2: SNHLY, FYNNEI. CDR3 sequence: CASSDSIFSQPQHF. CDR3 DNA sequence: TGTGCCAGCAGTGACTCGATCTTTAGCCAGCCCCAGCATTTT. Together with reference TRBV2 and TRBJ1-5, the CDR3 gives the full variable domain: EPEVTQTPSHQVTQMGQEVILRCVPISNHLYFYWYRQILGQKVEFLVSFYNNEISEKSEIFDDQFSVERPDGSNFTLKIRSTKLEDSAMYFCASSDSIFSQPQHFGDGTRLSIL.